This record looks at one TCR beta chain sequence and its context. Per the original data handling: The assay estimated nucleated cells by amplifying reference gene primers. Clones were read by immunoSEQ multiplex PCR, and TCRdb kept only the in-frame ones, dropping some. That table supplies the V and J calls and clone size; D and trimming were determined from the DNA. The top ten clones hold around 2.8% of a sample with roughly 200,000 clones, roughly 73% of them seen once. The CDR3 is 11 residues long. With 4 bases removed from V and 5 bases from J, the gap between germline ends came to 6 bases. Germline CDR1 SEHNR, CDR2 FQNEAQ (reference sequence). The entry originates in a study of blood T cell repertoires in COVID-19.

The specimen sequenced was peripheral blood. This rearrangement joins TRBV7-9 to TRBJ2-7; D uncertain. The sequence derives from a woman aged 80 or over with active or convalescent COVID-19. The CDR3 is CASSSLDEQYF. CDR3 in DNA: TGTGCCAGCAGCTCCCTCGACGAGCAGTACTTC.